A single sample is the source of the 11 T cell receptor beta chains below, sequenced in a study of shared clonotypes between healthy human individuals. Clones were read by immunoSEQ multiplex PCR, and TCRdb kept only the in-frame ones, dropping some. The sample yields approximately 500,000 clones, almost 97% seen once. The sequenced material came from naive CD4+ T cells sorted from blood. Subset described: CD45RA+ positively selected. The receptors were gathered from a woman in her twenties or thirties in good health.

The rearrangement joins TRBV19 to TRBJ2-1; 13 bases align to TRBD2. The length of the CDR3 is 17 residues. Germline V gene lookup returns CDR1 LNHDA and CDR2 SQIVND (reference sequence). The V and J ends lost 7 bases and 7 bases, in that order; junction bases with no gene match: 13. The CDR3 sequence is CASTKGAETSGRNEQFF. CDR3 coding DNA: TGTGCCAGTACAAAGGGGGCTGAGACTAGCGGGAGGAATGAGCAGTTCTTC.

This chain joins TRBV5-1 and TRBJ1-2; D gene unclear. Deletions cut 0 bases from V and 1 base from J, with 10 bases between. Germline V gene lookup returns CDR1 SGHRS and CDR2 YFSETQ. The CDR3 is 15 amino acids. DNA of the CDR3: TGCGCCAGCAGCTTGGGAGGCACCAATAACTATGGCTACACCTTC. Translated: CASSLGGTNNYGYTF.

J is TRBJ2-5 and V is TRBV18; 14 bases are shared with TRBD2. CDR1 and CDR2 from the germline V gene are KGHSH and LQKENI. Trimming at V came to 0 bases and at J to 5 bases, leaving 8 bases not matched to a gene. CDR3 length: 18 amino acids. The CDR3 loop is CASSPPPGTSGSFETQYF. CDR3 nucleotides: TGTGCCAGCTCACCACCCCCTGGGACTAGCGGGAGCTTCGAGACCCAGTACTTC.

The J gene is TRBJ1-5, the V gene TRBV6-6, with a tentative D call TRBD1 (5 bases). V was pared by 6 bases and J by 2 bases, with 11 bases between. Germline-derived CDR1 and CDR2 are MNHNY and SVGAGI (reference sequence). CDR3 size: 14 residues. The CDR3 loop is CASRWDAGNQPQHF. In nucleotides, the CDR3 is TGTGCCAGCAGATGGGACGCTGGCAATCAGCCCCAGCATTTT.

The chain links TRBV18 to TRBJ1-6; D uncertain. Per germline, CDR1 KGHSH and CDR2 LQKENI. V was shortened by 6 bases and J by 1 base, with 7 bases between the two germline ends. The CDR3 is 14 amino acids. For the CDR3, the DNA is TGTGCCAGCTCGGAAGTTTCCTATAATTCACCCCTCCACTTT. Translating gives CASSEVSYNSPLHF.

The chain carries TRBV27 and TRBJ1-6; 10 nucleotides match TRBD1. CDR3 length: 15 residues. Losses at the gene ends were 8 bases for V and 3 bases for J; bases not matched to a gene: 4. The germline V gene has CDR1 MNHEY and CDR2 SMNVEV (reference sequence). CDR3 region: CASGQGVSYNSPLHF. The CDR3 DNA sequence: TGTGCCAGCGGACAGGGGGTGAGCTATAATTCACCCCTCCACTTT.

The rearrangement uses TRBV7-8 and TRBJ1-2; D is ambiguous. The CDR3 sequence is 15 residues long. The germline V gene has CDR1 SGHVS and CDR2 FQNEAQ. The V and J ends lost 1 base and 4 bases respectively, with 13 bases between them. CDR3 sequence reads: CASSLDPAEGYGYTF. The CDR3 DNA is TGTGCCAGCAGCTTAGATCCAGCAGAGGGCTATGGCTACACCTTC.

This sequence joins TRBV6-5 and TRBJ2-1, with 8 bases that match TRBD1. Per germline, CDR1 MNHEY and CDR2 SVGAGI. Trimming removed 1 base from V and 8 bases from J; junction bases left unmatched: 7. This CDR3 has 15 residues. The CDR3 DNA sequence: TGTGCCAGCAGTTACTATGGACAGGGTGGGTATGAGCAGTTCTTC. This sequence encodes CASSYYGQGGYEQFF.

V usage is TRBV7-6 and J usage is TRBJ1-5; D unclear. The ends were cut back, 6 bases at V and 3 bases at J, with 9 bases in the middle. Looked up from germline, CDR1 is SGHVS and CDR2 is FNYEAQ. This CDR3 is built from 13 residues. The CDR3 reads CASSRSLNQPQHF. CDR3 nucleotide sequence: TGTGCCAGCAGTCGCAGTCTCAATCAGCCCCAGCATTTT.

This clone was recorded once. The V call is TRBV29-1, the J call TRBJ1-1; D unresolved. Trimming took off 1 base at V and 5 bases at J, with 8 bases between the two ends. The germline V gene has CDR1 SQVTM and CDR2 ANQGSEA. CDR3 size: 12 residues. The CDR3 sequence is CSVEVTGTEAFF. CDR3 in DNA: TGCAGCGTTGAAGTTACGGGGACTGAAGCTTTCTTT.

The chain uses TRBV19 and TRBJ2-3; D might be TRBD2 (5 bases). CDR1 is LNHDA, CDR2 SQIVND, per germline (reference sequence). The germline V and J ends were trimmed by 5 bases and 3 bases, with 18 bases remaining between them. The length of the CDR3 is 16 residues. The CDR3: CASSLGRRVGTDTQYF. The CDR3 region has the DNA TGTGCCAGTAGTTTGGGGAGAAGAGTGGGAACAGATACGCAGTATTTT.